This T cell receptor beta chain stems from a study of blood T cells in healthy people across ages. This clonotype was observed a single time. Germline loops: CDR1 LGHDT, CDR2 YNNKEL (reference sequence). Trimming pared 4 bases from V and 3 bases from J, leaving 11 bases between. The CDR3 covers 14 residues. Primers used in a second PCR of about 6 to 11 cycles were a sample-barcoded 5' primer and a J-beta primer mix. TCRdb analysed the 5' RACE reads with MiXCR anew, one entry per CDR3 protein. The sample records some 900,000 distinct CDR3 sequences, 45% to 50% being singletons. Specimen: blood. This chain uses TRBV3-1 with TRBJ2-3, with a weak D call TRBD2 (6 bases). The sequence derives from a man younger than 40 in good health. In nucleotides, the CDR3 is TGTGCCAGCAGCCCAGTGACTAGTACAGATACGCAGTATTTT. Translated: CASSPVTSTDTQYF.